This T cell receptor (beta chain) was recorded in a study of patients and donors after allogeneic stem cell transplantation. TCRdb re-derived calls from the RT-PCR reads in MiXCR, one entry per CDR3 protein. The sample gives 15,000 to 20,000 distinct CDR3 sequences, roughly 4.5% of which show up once; roughly 40% is in the top ten. Germline V gene data show CDR1 as LGHDT and CDR2 as YNNKEL (reference sequence). This CDR3 has 14 residues. Trimming left V 4 bases short and J 5 bases short, with 12 bases between. The TCR originated in a human donor who was either an allogeneic HSCT recipient or a stem cell or donor lymphocyte infusion donor (not recorded which). It is not recorded whose cells these are; they may come from a transplant donor. V gene TRBV3-1 combines with J gene TRBJ1-3; D may be TRBD1 (6 bases). The sequenced sample consisted of blood, either unsorted or a sorted T cell fraction (not recorded which). Here the CDR3 DNA reads TGTGCCAGCAGCCTGGAGGGGGTCCGAAACACCATATATTTT. Translation gives CASSLEGVRNTIYF.